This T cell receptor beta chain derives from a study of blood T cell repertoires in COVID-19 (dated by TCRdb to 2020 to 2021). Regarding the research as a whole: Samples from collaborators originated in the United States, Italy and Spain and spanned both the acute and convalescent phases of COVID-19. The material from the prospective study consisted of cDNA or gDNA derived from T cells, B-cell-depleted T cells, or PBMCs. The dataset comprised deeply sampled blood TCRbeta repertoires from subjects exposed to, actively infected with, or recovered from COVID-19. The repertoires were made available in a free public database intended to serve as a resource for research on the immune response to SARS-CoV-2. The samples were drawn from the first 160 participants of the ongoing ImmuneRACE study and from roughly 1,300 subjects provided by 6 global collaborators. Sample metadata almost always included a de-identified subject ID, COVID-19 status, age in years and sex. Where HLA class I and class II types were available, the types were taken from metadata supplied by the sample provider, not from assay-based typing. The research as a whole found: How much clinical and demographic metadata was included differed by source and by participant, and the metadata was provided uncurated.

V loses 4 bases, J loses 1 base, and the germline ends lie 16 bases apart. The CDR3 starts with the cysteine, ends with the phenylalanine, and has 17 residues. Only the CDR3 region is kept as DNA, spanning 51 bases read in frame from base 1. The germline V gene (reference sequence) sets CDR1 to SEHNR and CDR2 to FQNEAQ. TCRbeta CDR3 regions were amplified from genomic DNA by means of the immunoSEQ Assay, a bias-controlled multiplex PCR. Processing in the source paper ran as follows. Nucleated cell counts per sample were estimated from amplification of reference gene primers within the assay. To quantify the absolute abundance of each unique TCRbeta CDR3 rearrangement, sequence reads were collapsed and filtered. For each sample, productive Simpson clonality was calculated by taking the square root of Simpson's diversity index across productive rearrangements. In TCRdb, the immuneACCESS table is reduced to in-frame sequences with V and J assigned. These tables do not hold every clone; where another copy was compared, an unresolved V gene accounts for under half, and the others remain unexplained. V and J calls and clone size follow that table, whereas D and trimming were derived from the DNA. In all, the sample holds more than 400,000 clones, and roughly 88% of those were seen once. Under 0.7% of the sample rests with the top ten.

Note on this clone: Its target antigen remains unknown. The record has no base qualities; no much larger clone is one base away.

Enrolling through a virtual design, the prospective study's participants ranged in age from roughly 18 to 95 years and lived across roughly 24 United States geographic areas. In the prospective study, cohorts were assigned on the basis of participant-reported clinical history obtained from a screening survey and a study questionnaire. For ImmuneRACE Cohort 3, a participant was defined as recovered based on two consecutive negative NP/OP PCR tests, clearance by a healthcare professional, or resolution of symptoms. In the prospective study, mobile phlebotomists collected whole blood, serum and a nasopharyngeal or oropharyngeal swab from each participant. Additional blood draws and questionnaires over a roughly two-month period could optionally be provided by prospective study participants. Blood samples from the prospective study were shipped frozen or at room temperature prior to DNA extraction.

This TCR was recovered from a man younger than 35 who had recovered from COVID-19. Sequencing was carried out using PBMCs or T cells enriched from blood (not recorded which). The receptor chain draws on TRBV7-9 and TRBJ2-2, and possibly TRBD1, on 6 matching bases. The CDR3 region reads CASSSKQGLRNTGELFF. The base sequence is TGTGCCAGCAGCTCCAAACAGGGTTTAAGGAACACCGGGGAGCTGTTTTTT.